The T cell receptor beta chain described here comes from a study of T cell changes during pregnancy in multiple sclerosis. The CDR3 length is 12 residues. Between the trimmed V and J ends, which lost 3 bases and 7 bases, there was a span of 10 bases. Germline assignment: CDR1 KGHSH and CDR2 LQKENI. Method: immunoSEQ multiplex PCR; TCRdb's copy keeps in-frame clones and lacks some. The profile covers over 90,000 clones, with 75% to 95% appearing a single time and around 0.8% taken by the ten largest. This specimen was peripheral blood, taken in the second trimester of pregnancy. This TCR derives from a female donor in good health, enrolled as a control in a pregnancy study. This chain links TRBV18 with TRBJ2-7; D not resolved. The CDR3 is CASSPAVVEQYF. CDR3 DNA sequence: TGTGCCAGCTCACCCGCGGTAGTTGAGCAGTACTTC.